This passage covers 29 T cell receptor beta chains from one sample sequenced in a study of blood T cell repertoires in COVID-19. Method: immunoSEQ multiplex PCR; TCRdb's copy keeps in-frame clones and lacks some. The sample lists about 150,000 clones, about four fifths seen once, with approximately 0.5% in the top ten. The sample comprised peripheral blood. Receptor source: a man aged 55 to 70 with acute or convalescent COVID-19.

This chain connects TRBV4-1 to TRBJ1-4, with 8 bases matching TRBD1. CDR3 length: 16 amino acids. The germline gives CDR1 MGHRA, CDR2 YSYEKL. The V and J ends lost 1 base and 0 bases, in that order; junction bases with no gene match: 1. The CDR3 reads CASSQGQGPTNEKLFF. The DNA for the CDR3 is TGCGCCAGCAGCCAAGGACAGGGGCCAACTAATGAAAAACTGTTTTTT.

The V gene is TRBV2, the J gene TRBJ2-7; 10 nucleotides align to TRBD1. CDR1 and CDR2 from the germline V gene are SNHLY and FYNNEI. The J segment lost 7 bases and the V segment lost 3 bases, leaving 3 bases of the junction unmatched. The CDR3 has 13 residues. The DNA for the CDR3 is TGTGCCAGCAGTGAGGACAGGGGGAGAGAGCAGTACTTC. It specifies CASSEDRGREQYF. The variable domain in full, completed from reference TRBV2 and TRBJ2-7, reads EPEVTQTPSHQVTQMGQEVILRCVPISNHLYFYWYRQILGQKVEFLVSFYNNEISEKSEIFDDQFSVERPDGSNFTLKIRSTKLEDSAMYFCASSEDRGREQYFGPGTRLTVT.

The chain employs TRBV6-5 and TRBJ1-1; maybe TRBD1 (6 bases). V gave up 5 bases and J gave up 2 bases, with 12 bases separating them. Germline lookup yields CDR1 MNHEY and CDR2 SVGAGI. CDR3 size: 14 residues. CDR3 DNA sequence: TGTGCCAGCAGTCTACGGGACACCAACACTGAAGCTTTCTTT. Translating gives CASSLRDTNTEAFF.

The chain is built from TRBV13 and TRBJ2-7; 7 bases are shared with TRBD1. The CDR3 covers 13 residues. The germline V gene has CDR1 PRHDT and CDR2 FYEKMQ (reference sequence). V was pared by 1 base and J by 3 bases, with 0 bases of the junction left unmatched. This chain's CDR3 is CASSLDRGYEQYF. DNA for the CDR3: TGTGCCAGCAGCTTAGACAGGGGCTACGAGCAGTACTTC.

The rearrangement uses TRBV11-2 and TRBJ2-1; TRBD2 matches 11 bases. Trimming cost V 7 bases and J 12 bases; bases outside gene matches: 8. The germline gives CDR1 SGHAT, CDR2 FQNNGV. This CDR3 region has 13 residues. The CDR3 region has the DNA TGTGCCAGCAAGACTAGCGGGGTGTTCGGGCAGTTCTTC. Translation gives CASKTSGVFGQFF.

This chain links TRBV6-6 with TRBJ2-6, with unresolved D. The length of the CDR3 is 15 residues. In germline, CDR1 is MNHNY, CDR2 SVGAGI (reference sequence). V was pared by 0 bases and J by 1 base, with 4 bases between. The DNA of the CDR3 is TGTGCCAGCAGTTACTCCCCTTCTGGGGCCAACGTCCTGACTTTC. The encoded protein is CASSYSPSGANVLTF.

The chain has TRBV6-4 and TRBJ2-2; TRBD2 aligns across 10 bases. Germline CDR1 is MRHNA and CDR2 is SNTAGT. This CDR3 is built from 16 residues. With V trimmed by 4 bases and J by 5 bases, 7 bases remained unmatched. CDR3 coding DNA: TGTGCCAGCAGTGCTTCAGCTAGCGGGGGTACCGGGGAGCTGTTTTTT. Amino acid sequence: CASSASASGGTGELFF.

The rearrangement links TRBV27 to TRBJ1-1; D gene unclear. Per germline, CDR1 MNHEY and CDR2 SMNVEV (reference sequence). This CDR3 contains 13 residues. V lost 3 bases, J lost 1 base, and 6 bases lay in between. CDR3 sequence: CASSLRGNTEAFF. The CDR3 DNA reads as TGTGCCAGCAGTTTGAGAGGGAACACTGAAGCTTTCTTT.

This clone has a single count. The J gene is TRBJ1-1, the V gene TRBV7-7; 8 positions match TRBD1. V gave up 2 bases and J gave up 5 bases; unmatched junction bases: 22. From germline, CDR1 is SSHAT and CDR2 FNYEAQ (reference sequence). The CDR3 sequence is 20 residues long. The CDR3 DNA is TGTGCCAGCAGCTTATTCCCTAGAGCGTTGGACAGGGAGGGAGGGACTGAAGCTTTCTTT. Translating it yields CASSLFPRALDREGGTEAFF.

This chain links TRBV4-1 with TRBJ1-1; 7 positions agree with TRBD1. CDR1 is MGHRA and CDR2 is YSYEKL in the germline V gene. This CDR3 contains 14 residues. The junction had 1 base not matched to a gene; V was cut back by 3 bases and J by 0 bases. CDR3 DNA sequence: TGCGCCAGCAGCCATGGACAGGTGAACACTGAAGCTTTCTTT. Protein sequence: CASSHGQVNTEAFF.

The rearrangement uses TRBV14 and TRBJ1-3; D unresolved. Trimming shortened V by 4 bases and J by 0 bases, and 16 bases separated the two germline ends. The length of the CDR3 is 17 residues. The germline V gene encodes CDR1 SGHDN and CDR2 FVKESK. CDR3 nucleotides: TGTGCCAGCAGCCTTATCAGGCCTTCCTACTCTGGAAACACCATATATTTT. Encoded protein: CASSLIRPSYSGNTIYF. The variable domain in full, completed from reference TRBV14 and TRBJ1-3, reads EAGVTQFPSHSVIEKGQTVTLRCDPISGHDNLYWYRRVMGKEIKFLLHFVKESKQDESGMPNNRFLAERTGGTYSTLKVQPAELEDSGVYFCASSLIRPSYSGNTIYFGEGSWLTVV.

The V call is TRBV24-1, the J call TRBJ2-1; no firm D call. The germline V gene encodes CDR1 KGHDR and CDR2 SFDVKD. Trimming took off 8 bases at V and 0 bases at J, with 7 bases between the two ends. The CDR3 is 13 amino acids. The CDR3 nucleotides read TGTGCCACCAACTTGAGCTCCTACAATGAGCAGTTCTTC. This sequence encodes CATNLSSYNEQFF.

The chain couples TRBV6-5 to TRBJ1-2; D is uncertain. CDR3 size: 14 residues. The germline gives CDR1 MNHEY, CDR2 SVGAGI. Trimming removed 6 bases at V and 0 bases at J, with 11 bases between. CDR3 DNA: TGTGCCAGCAGAGAGGGAGGGTCTAACTATGGCTACACCTTC. This encodes CASREGGSNYGYTF.

This clone was observed once. This chain joins TRBV19 and TRBJ1-4; the D is unclear. Trimming pared 1 base from V and 1 base from J, leaving 4 bases between. Germline lookup yields CDR1 LNHDA and CDR2 SQIVND (reference sequence). The CDR3 spans 14 residues. CDR3 sequence reads: CASSIARTNEKLFF. The CDR3 bases are TGTGCCAGTAGTATAGCCAGAACTAATGAAAAACTGTTTTTT.

This clone was seen a few times. This chain joins TRBV4-1 and TRBJ2-1, with 7 bases identical to TRBD2. Germline lookup yields CDR1 MGHRA and CDR2 YSYEKL. This CDR3 is 15 amino acids long. J was trimmed by 9 bases and V by 1 base; bases with no gene match: 9. CDR3 coding DNA: TGCGCCAGCAGCCAAGGTCTCCGGACTAGGTCTGAGCAGTTCTTC. It codes for CASSQGLRTRSEQFF.

CDR3 protein: CASMRVSDGTQYF. DNA of the CDR3: TGTGCCAGCATGAGGGTCAGTGATGGAACGCAGTATTTT. The rearrangement links TRBV28 to TRBJ2-3; D possibly corresponds to TRBD2 (5 bases). This CDR3 has 13 amino acids. Trimming took 7 bases from V and 9 from J, leaving 17 bases between them. Germline V gene data show CDR1 as MDHEN and CDR2 as SYDVKM.

The CDR3 DNA sequence: TGTGCCAGCAGCTGGCGGGGGGCCAGTGATTACGAGCAGTACTTC. Its translation: CASSWRGASDYEQYF. The V gene is TRBV5-4, the J gene TRBJ2-7, with TRBD2 matching 8 bases. With 3 bases clipped from V and 4 bases from J, the junction kept 9 bases outside the gene matches. Germline CDR1 and CDR2: SGHNT and YYREEE (reference sequence). CDR3 size: 15 residues.

The rearrangement joins TRBV4-2 to TRBJ1-2; a weak D match, TRBD1 (6 bases). The CDR3 runs 15 residues. Per germline, CDR1 LGHNA and CDR2 YNFKEQ. Trimming pared 4 bases from V and 0 bases from J, leaving 12 bases between. The CDR3 here is CASSLGGISNYGYTF. The CDR3 nucleotides read TGTGCCAGCAGCCTTGGGGGCATCTCTAACTATGGCTACACCTTC.

This chain joins TRBV28 and TRBJ1-6; D not certain. Trimming stripped 3 bases from V and 8 bases from J, with 5 bases between. Germline-derived CDR1 and CDR2 are MDHEN and SYDVKM. This CDR3 region has 12 residues. The CDR3 here is CASSLSYSPLHF. DNA for the CDR3: TGTGCCAGCAGTTTGTCTTATTCACCCCTCCACTTT. The full variable domain, with the rest looked up from reference TRBV28 and TRBJ1-6, is DVKVTQSSRYLVKRTGEKVFLECVQDMDHENMFWYRQDPGLGLRLIYFSYDVKMKEKGDIPEGYSVSREKKERFSLILESASTNQTSMYLCASSLSYSPLHFGNGTRLTVT.

V is TRBV12-5 and J is TRBJ1-1, with D perhaps matching TRBD1 (6 bases). Trimming took 7 bases from V and 6 from J, leaving 15 bases between them. The CDR3 is 13 amino acids. Germline V gene data show CDR1 as LGHNT and CDR2 as FRNRAP. CDR3 bases: TGTGCTAGTGCCCCGACAGGCCTCGCTGAAGCTTTCTTT. The encoded protein is CASAPTGLAEAFF.

This clone was recorded at least ten times. The chain carries TRBV6-5 and TRBJ2-7, with 8 bases aligning to TRBD2. The CDR3 runs 15 residues. The germline V gene encodes CDR1 MNHEY and CDR2 SVGAGI. Trimming removed 0 bases from V and 4 bases from J; junction bases left unmatched: 5. CDR3 nucleotides: TGTGCCAGCAGTTACTCGGGGACTAGTAAATACGAGCAGTACTTC. This encodes CASSYSGTSKYEQYF.

V and J are TRBV6-6 and TRBJ2-1; the match to TRBD2 covers 7 bases. The CDR3 totals 15 residues. Losses at the gene ends were 8 bases for V and 6 bases for J; bases not matched to a gene: 13. Germline-derived CDR1 and CDR2 are MNHNY and SVGAGI (reference sequence). CDR3 loop: CASRYGAGVGNEQFF. CDR3 coding DNA: TGTGCCAGCCGCTACGGGGCGGGAGTGGGCAATGAGCAGTTCTTC.

The chain recombines TRBV5-1 with TRBJ2-1; tentatively, D is TRBD1 (5 bases). Trimming took 4 bases from V and 0 from J, leaving 8 bases between them. The CDR3 runs to 14 residues. Germline CDR1 SGHRS, CDR2 YFSETQ. CDR3 protein: CASSGASSYNEQFF. CDR3 coding DNA: TGCGCCAGCAGCGGGGCCTCCTCCTACAATGAGCAGTTCTTC. Filled out from reference TRBV5-1 and TRBJ2-1, the complete variable domain reads KAGVTQTPRYLIKTRGQQVTLSCSPISGHRSVSWYQQTPGQGLQFLFEYFSETQRNKGNFPGRFSGRQFSNSRSEMNVSTLELGDSALYLCASSGASSYNEQFFGPGTRLTVL.

This clone was counted a few times. The rearrangement links TRBV19 to TRBJ2-1, with TRBD1 as a possible D gene (5 bases). Trimming took 2 bases from V and 5 from J, leaving 16 bases between them. The CDR3 consists of 16 residues. From germline, CDR1 is LNHDA and CDR2 SQIVND (reference sequence). DNA of the CDR3: TGTGCCAGTAGTATACAAGCGAGGACACCAGACAATGAGCAGTTCTTC. It codes for CASSIQARTPDNEQFF.

The J gene is TRBJ1-2, the V gene TRBV11-2; D is unresolved. The CDR3 extends over 15 amino acids. V was clipped by 0 bases and J by 4 bases, with 12 bases between them. Germline assignment: CDR1 SGHAT and CDR2 FQNNGV. For the CDR3, the DNA is TGTGCCAGCAGCTTAGAGGGGAGGTCGACCTATGGCTACACCTTC. It codes for CASSLEGRSTYGYTF. Together with reference TRBV11-2 and TRBJ1-2, the CDR3 gives the full variable domain: EAGVAQSPRYKIIEKRQSVAFWCNPISGHATLYWYQQILGQGPKLLIQFQNNGVVDDSQLPKDRFSAERLKGVDSTLKIQPAKLEDSAVYLCASSLEGRSTYGYTFGSGTRLTVV.

This sequence joins TRBV11-1 and TRBJ2-3; D not certain. This CDR3 has 15 residues. V lost 1 base to trimming and J lost 0 bases, with 8 bases between them. Germline V gene lookup returns CDR1 SGHAT and CDR2 FQDESV (reference sequence). CDR3 region: CASSLVAKSTDTQYF. CDR3 nucleotides: TGTGCCAGCAGCTTAGTTGCGAAGAGCACAGATACGCAGTATTTT.

The chain combines TRBV9 with TRBJ1-3, with D hard to call. Germline CDR1 is SGDLS and CDR2 is YYNGEE. V was pared by 4 bases and J by 0 bases, with 11 bases between. The CDR3 has 15 amino acids. The CDR3, as DNA: TGTGCCAGCAGCACAGAGGGAAGCTCTGGAAACACCATATATTTT. It yields the protein CASSTEGSSGNTIYF.

This chain joins TRBV19 and TRBJ1-5; TRBD1 is a possible D gene (5 bases). The CDR3 runs to 15 residues. The V and J ends lost 2 bases and 4 bases respectively, with 12 bases between them. Germline CDR1 and CDR2: LNHDA and SQIVND (reference sequence). In DNA form, the CDR3 reads TGTGCCAGTAGTATAATGGTGGGGGGTAATCAGCCCCAGCATTTT. It encodes CASSIMVGGNQPQHF.

This clone was observed a handful of times. The chain employs TRBV4-2 and TRBJ2-5; 7 bases are shared with TRBD2. The CDR3 is 14 amino acids. Germline V gene lookup returns CDR1 LGHNA and CDR2 YNFKEQ. The junction had 0 bases not matched to a gene; V was cut back by 1 base and J by 1 base. The CDR3 DNA sequence: TGTGCCAGCAGCCAAGGCGGGGGCCAAGAGACCCAGTACTTC. Translating it yields CASSQGGGQETQYF.